This T cell receptor beta chain derives from a study of post-analysis software for immune sequencing data. Study-wide results and caveats: People with multiple sclerosis had a significantly lower normalized Chao1 diversity than controls did. Patients had higher frequencies than controls of about 5 TRBV segments, including TRBV5-6, TRBV5-1 and TRBV20-1.

Unique molecular identifiers featured in each of the TCR beta cDNA libraries. TCRdb redid the calling of the PCR reads with MiXCR, one entry per CDR3 protein. The data hold 600,000 to 700,000 distinct CDR3 sequences, with 59% observed a single time. Turning to this clonotype: The antigen is undetermined.

Trimming shortened V by 1 base and J by 5 bases, and 16 bases separated the two germline ends. CDR1 SGHTA and CDR2 FQGNSA come from the germline V gene. CDR3 length equals 16 residues. The chain uses TRBV7-2 and TRBJ2-3, with D unresolved. Material: blood. The receptor comes from a girl under 10 years old with multiple sclerosis. CDR3 in DNA: TGTGCCAGCAGCTTAGTGGTGGGATATATGGGAGATACGCAGTATTTT. It is translated as CASSLVVGYMGDTQYF.